This T cell receptor beta chain originates from a study of patients and donors after allogeneic stem cell transplantation. This clonotype was seen a handful of times. Germline V CDR1 and CDR2: MNHNY, SVGAGI (reference sequence). V shed 6 bases and J shed 6 bases, with 9 bases lying between them. The CDR3 covers 11 residues. TCRdb re-analysed the RT-PCR reads in MiXCR, keeping a single row per CDR3 protein. Of fewer than 75,000 distinct CDR3 sequences listed, about 25% were seen once; the top ten hold more than 25%. The sequence was obtained from a human donor who was either an allogeneic HSCT recipient or a stem cell or donor lymphocyte infusion donor (not recorded which). It is not recorded whose cells these are; they may come from a transplant donor. The sequenced material came from blood, either unsorted or a sorted T cell fraction (not recorded which). V and J are TRBV6-6 and TRBJ2-7; D uncertain. The CDR3, as DNA: TGTGCCAGCAGCCCTCGGCTCGAGCAGTACTTC. This encodes CASSPRLEQYF.